These T cell receptor beta chains were read from a single sample in a study of T cells in localized non-small cell lung cancer. This table comes from immunoSEQ multiplex PCR, and its TCRdb copy is limited to in-frame clones, with some not included. The sample lists some 4,000 clones, around two fifths occurring once. The sequenced sample was lung tumor tissue, obtained before any cancer treatment. Receptor source: a woman aged 40-75 years with stage I lung adenocarcinoma. Both conserved end residues are part of each CDR3. The D gene is left open where the match is weak. A clone size is listed for some rows: how often the clone was seen (once, few, many), or a class if it is expanded.

v_gene,j_gene,d_gene,abundance,CDR3aa,CDR3nt
TRBV29-1,TRBJ1-1,.,few,CSASVGITEAFF,TGCAGCGCCTCTGTGGGGATCACTGAAGCTTTCTTT
TRBV27,TRBJ2-7,TRBD2,few,CASSPRTSGPYEQYF,TGTGCCAGCAGTCCTCGGACTAGCGGACCCTACGAGCAGTACTTC
TRBV19,TRBJ2-7,.,.,CASSMTVGYEQYF,TGTGCCAGTAGTATGACTGTGGGCTACGAGCAGTACTTC
TRBV11-3,TRBJ2-1,TRBD1,medium-sized,CASSLGTGYNEQFF,TGTGCCAGCAGCTTAGGGACAGGGTACAATGAGCAGTTCTTC
TRBV11-3,TRBJ2-7,.,few,CASSWGFGPYEQYF,TGTGCCAGCAGCTGGGGGTTTGGCCCCTACGAGCAGTACTTC
TRBV19,TRBJ1-1,.,.,CASSSLRARGAEAFF,TGTGCCAGTAGTTCCCTCCGGGCACGGGGGGCTGAAGCTTTCTTT
TRBV18,TRBJ2-1,.,.,CASSPPFRSWDGGNEQFF,TGTGCCAGCTCACCACCGTTTAGGAGCTGGGACGGCGGCAATGAGCAGTTCTTC
TRBV15,TRBJ2-1,.,large,CATSRAGTSSYNEQFF,TGTGCCACCAGCAGAGCAGGCACAAGCTCCTACAATGAGCAGTTCTTC
TRBV6-8,TRBJ1-4,.,few,CASSYGSIEKLFF,TGTGCCAGCAGTTACGGGTCGATCGAAAAACTGTTTTTT
TRBV25-1,TRBJ1-2,.,.,CASRKGGAGYTF,TGTGCCAGCAGGAAGGGCGGGGCTGGCTACACCTTC
TRBV19,TRBJ1-5,.,.,CASSIRRGKDQPQHF,TGTGCCAGTAGTATCCGGAGGGGTAAGGATCAGCCCCAGCATTTT
TRBV28,TRBJ2-7,.,.,CASTKEGAGSSYEQYF,TGTGCCAGCACCAAGGAAGGCGCGGGATCCTCCTACGAGCAGTACTTC
TRBV6-8,TRBJ2-1,TRBD2,few,CASIMMSGGYNEQFF,TGTGCCAGCATTATGATGAGCGGGGGTTACAATGAGCAGTTCTTC
TRBV6-8,TRBJ2-3,.,few,CASSDSTRGTQYF,TGTGCCAGCAGTGACTCGACCCGGGGTACGCAGTATTTT
TRBV18,TRBJ2-2,.,few,CASSPPGGTGELFF,TGTGCCAGCTCACCCCCCGGAGGCACCGGGGAGCTGTTTTTT
TRBV5-1,TRBJ2-1,.,.,CASSLGLSINEQFF,TGCGCCAGCAGCTTGGGACTAAGTATCAATGAGCAGTTCTTC
TRBV6-8,TRBJ2-3,.,.,CASSPSGDTQYF,TGTGCCAGCAGCCCCTCGGGAGATACGCAGTATTTT
TRBV14,TRBJ2-2,TRBD2,.,CASSQEMGLAGTGELFF,TGTGCCAGCAGCCAAGAAATGGGACTAGCGGGTACCGGGGAGCTGTTTTTT
TRBV28,TRBJ2-7,.,.,CASSPQGFEQYF,TGTGCCAGCAGTCCCCAGGGTTTCGAGCAGTACTTC
TRBV28,TRBJ1-2,TRBD1,.,CASNSGGHGYTF,TGTGCCAGCAACTCAGGGGGCCATGGCTACACCTTC
TRBV9,TRBJ2-7,TRBD2,few,CASSEGLAEVAYEQYF,TGTGCCAGCAGCGAGGGGCTAGCGGAAGTTGCCTACGAGCAGTACTTC
TRBV30,TRBJ1-2,TRBD1,.,CASPIVRGGSGYTF,TGTGCCTCCCCAATAGTGAGAGGGGGCAGTGGCTACACCTTC
TRBV5-1,TRBJ2-1,TRBD2,.,CASSRGLAEYNEQFF,TGCGCCAGCAGTAGGGGACTAGCGGAATACAATGAGCAGTTCTTC
TRBV25-1,TRBJ2-1,.,.,CASTGPSRGSLNEQFF,TGTGCCAGCACCGGTCCTTCGCGGGGATCCTTGAATGAGCAGTTCTTC
TRBV29-1,TRBJ2-2,TRBD2,.,CSVGGSRGPGELFF,TGCAGCGTTGGCGGGAGTAGGGGTCCCGGGGAGCTGTTTTTT
TRBV4-1,TRBJ2-5,.,.,CASSLLLSETQYF,TGCGCCAGCAGCCTACTTCTCTCGGAGACCCAGTACTTC
TRBV28,TRBJ2-5,.,.,CASSRGHGAGRTETQYF,TGTGCCAGCAGCCGGGGGCACGGGGCAGGGAGGACAGAGACCCAGTACTTC
TRBV19,TRBJ2-5,.,.,CASSQPGAETQYF,TGTGCCAGTAGCCAGCCGGGGGCAGAGACCCAGTACTTC
TRBV30,TRBJ1-2,.,.,CAWTREPLYGYTF,TGTGCCTGGACCCGGGAACCACTATATGGCTACACCTTC
TRBV9,TRBJ1-1,.,.,CASSGIESSEAFF,TGTGCCAGCAGTGGAATCGAATCCTCTGAAGCTTTCTTT
TRBV5-1,TRBJ2-2,.,.,CASNSERSVGELFF,TGCGCCAGCAACTCGGAAAGGTCCGTCGGGGAGCTGTTTTTT
TRBV28,TRBJ2-7,.,.,CASSPLDLEVYEQYF,TGTGCCAGCAGTCCCCTCGACCTTGAGGTTTACGAGCAGTACTTC
TRBV15,TRBJ1-5,.,.,CATSSGTGRGQPQHF,TGTGCCACCAGCAGCGGAACAGGGCGCGGGCAGCCCCAGCATTTT
TRBV11-3,TRBJ2-1,TRBD2,.,CASSLVTSVYNEQFF,TGTGCCAGCAGCTTGGTGACTAGCGTATACAATGAGCAGTTCTTC
TRBV5-1,TRBJ2-7,TRBD2,.,CASSLLPPGGYEQYF,TGCGCCAGCAGCTTGCTCCCCCCGGGAGGCTACGAGCAGTACTTC
TRBV19,TRBJ2-1,.,.,CASSPGRGILDEQFF,TGTGCCAGTAGTCCCGGCCGAGGGATTTTGGATGAGCAGTTCTTC
TRBV19,TRBJ2-7,.,once,CASSSPGSPKLYF,TGTGCCAGTAGTAGCCCCGGGTCTCCAAAACTGTACTTC
TRBV11-3,TRBJ2-6,.,few,CASSLVINRALSGANVLTF,TGTGCCAGCAGCTTAGTTATCAACAGGGCACTATCTGGGGCCAACGTCCTGACTTTC
TRBV6-8,TRBJ2-2,TRBD1,medium-sized,CASNESRDRHTGELFF,TGTGCCAGCAACGAGAGCCGGGACAGACACACCGGGGAGCTGTTTTTT
TRBV12-5,TRBJ2-5,.,.,CASGLSGVETQYF,TGTGCTAGTGGTTTGTCAGGGGTAGAGACCCAGTACTTC
TRBV29-1,TRBJ2-5,.,.,CSVEASQETQYF,TGCAGCGTTGAGGCGTCGCAAGAGACCCAGTACTTC
TRBV6-7,TRBJ1-4,.,.,CASPRGRDEKLFF,TGTGCCAGCCCTAGGGGGAGGGATGAAAAACTGTTTTTT
TRBV2,TRBJ2-2,.,.,CASREDGTGELFF,TGTGCCAGCAGGGAGGACGGAACCGGGGAGCTGTTTTTT